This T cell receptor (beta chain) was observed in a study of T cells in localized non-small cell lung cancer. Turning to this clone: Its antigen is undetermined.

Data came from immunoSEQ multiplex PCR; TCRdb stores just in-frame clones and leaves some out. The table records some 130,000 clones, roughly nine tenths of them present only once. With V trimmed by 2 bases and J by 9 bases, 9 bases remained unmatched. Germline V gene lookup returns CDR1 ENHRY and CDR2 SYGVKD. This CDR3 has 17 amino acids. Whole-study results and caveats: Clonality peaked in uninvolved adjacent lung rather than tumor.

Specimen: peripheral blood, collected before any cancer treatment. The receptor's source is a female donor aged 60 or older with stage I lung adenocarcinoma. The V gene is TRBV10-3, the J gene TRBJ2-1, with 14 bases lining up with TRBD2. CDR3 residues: CAISERGLAGGLTEQFF. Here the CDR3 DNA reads TGTGCCATCAGTGAGCGAGGACTAGCGGGAGGTTTAACTGAGCAGTTCTTC.